Below are 21 T cell receptor beta chains sequenced from a single sample in a study of T cells in Graves' hyperthyroidism and ophthalmopathy (dated by TCRdb to about 2019). The protocol used for the library was multiplex PCR. Sequencing used an Illumina HiSeq 2000. Amplification of TCR beta CDR3 regions was carried out from RNA transcripts. A first-round RT-PCR of the TCR CDR3 used the HTBI primer set with the Qiagen OneStep RT-PCR kit. The public reads were run again by TCRdb, first through fastp at Q25 and then through MiXCR, and only productive beta chains were kept. All rows with the same CDR3 protein become a single entry with the most common DNA and genes. For this sample there are about 560,000 distinct CDR3 sequences; 16% appear just once. 18% of the sample is held by the ten biggest clonotypes. Material for sequencing was blood. The receptor source for this set is a woman under 30 with Graves' hyperthyroidism.

In this sample, this clonotype turned up a few times. V and J are TRBV2 and TRBJ2-3, with D tentatively TRBD1 or TRBD2 (5 bases each). This CDR3 has 14 amino acids. Germline V gene lookup returns CDR1 SNHLY and CDR2 FYNNEI. V dropped 4 bases and J dropped 2 bases, with 10 bases sitting between them. CDR3 bases: TGTGCCAGCAGTGGAGGTGGGACCACAGATACGCAGTATTTT. Amino acid sequence: CASSGGGTTDTQYF.

The genes are TRBV6-1 and TRBJ2-1; 8 bases are shared with TRBD2. CDR3 length: 13 amino acids. CDR1 and CDR2 from the germline V gene are MNHNS and SASEGT. V gave up 4 bases and J gave up 9 bases; unmatched junction bases: 5. The CDR3 nucleotides are TGTGCCAGCAGTGGGGGACTAGAAATTGAGCAGTTCTTC. Amino acids: CASSGGLEIEQFF.

With regard to this clonotype: One junction end does not reproduce the germline sequence, and a read error may be involved. V usage is TRBV6-1 and J usage is TRBJ2-7; TRBD2 aligns across 14 bases. Germline CDR1 and CDR2: MNHNS and SASEGT. The CDR3 length is 15 residues. The CDR3 DNA is TGTGCCAGCATGACTAGCGGGGGGGCCCCGTACGGGCAGTACTTC. It yields the protein CASMTSGGAPYGQYF.

This clonotype was counted ten times or more. The chain recombines TRBV12-3 or TRBV12-4 with TRBJ2-7; D remains unclear. This CDR3 spans 12 amino acids. Trimming stripped 3 bases from V and 7 bases from J, with 10 bases between. The CDR3 nucleotides read TGTGCCAGCAGTTTTGGGGTGGGGGAGCAGTACTTC. Translating it yields CASSFGVGEQYF.

This CDR3 reads CAWSEIYGYTF. The CDR3 bases are TGTGCCTGGAGTGAAATCTATGGCTACACCTTC. This chain joins TRBV30 and TRBJ1-2, with D unresolved. In germline, CDR1 is GTSNPN, CDR2 SVGIG (reference sequence). Trimming removed 1 base from V and 4 bases from J, with 4 bases in between. This CDR3 has 11 residues.

This clonotype was picked up a small number of times. This sequence joins TRBV7-9 and TRBJ1-4; D gene unclear. The germline V gene encodes CDR1 SEHNR and CDR2 FQNEAQ (reference sequence). The V and J ends lost 7 bases and 2 bases respectively, with 11 bases between them. The CDR3 is made up of 14 amino acids. CDR3 loop: CASTLSRTNEKLFF. CDR3 DNA sequence: TGTGCCAGCACCCTTAGTCGGACTAATGAAAAACTGTTTTTT.

This clonotype showed up just a few times. At one end the junction does not follow the germline gene, possibly because of a read error. V gene TRBV28 combines with J gene TRBJ2-3, with D perhaps TRBD1 or TRBD2 (5 bases each). This CDR3 region has 14 residues. Germline-derived CDR1 and CDR2 are MDHEN and SYDVKM. The CDR3 DNA is TGTGCCAGCAGGGGGGATTACTTCACAGGTACGCAGTATTTT. This gives the protein CASRGDYFTGTQYF.

This clonotype was seen repeatedly, ten times or more. J is TRBJ1-1 and V is TRBV4-3; D gene uncertain. This CDR3 spans 13 amino acids. Germline CDR1 reads LGHNA; CDR2 reads YSLEER. The V end lost 2 bases, the J end lost 2 bases, and 6 bases lay between the germline ends. In DNA form, the CDR3 reads TGCGCCAGCAGCCAAACAGCCAACACTGAAGCTTTCTTT. Translating it yields CASSQTANTEAFF.

This clonotype was detected ten times or more. The J gene is TRBJ2-5, the V gene TRBV9, with TRBD2 as a possible D gene (7 bases). Looked up from germline, CDR1 is SGDLS and CDR2 is YYNGEE. The V and J ends lost 0 bases and 5 bases respectively, with 11 bases between them. This CDR3 has 14 amino acids. CDR3 protein: CASSVGGGGETQYF. Here the CDR3 DNA reads TGTGCCAGCAGCGTAGGTGGGGGGGGCGAGACCCAGTACTTC.

This clonotype showed up many times. V usage is TRBV12-3 or TRBV12-4 and J usage is TRBJ1-5; 8 bases match TRBD1. The CDR3 covers 15 residues. The V segment lost 6 bases and the J segment 3 bases; nucleotides outside the gene matches: 7. CDR3 bases: TGTGCCAGCAGCTGGGCAGGGGGCTTCAATCAGCCCCAGCATTTT. It encodes CASSWAGGFNQPQHF.

This clonotype was counted a few times. The chain joins TRBV5-6 to TRBJ2-7, with 8 bases fitting TRBD2. V dropped 2 bases and J dropped 5; count of bases not matched to a gene: 6. The CDR3 extends over 14 amino acids. CDR1 is SGHDT, CDR2 YYEEEE, per germline. The CDR3 loop reads CASSFWRGANEQYF. CDR3 nucleotide sequence: TGTGCCAGCAGCTTCTGGCGGGGGGCCAACGAGCAGTACTTC. The full variable domain, its missing parts supplied by reference TRBV5-6 and TRBJ2-7, is DAGVTQSPTHLIKTRGQQVTLRCSPKSGHDTVSWYQQALGQGPQFIFQYYEEEERQRGNFPDRFSGHQFPNYSSELNVNALLLGDSALYLCASSFWRGANEQYFGPGTRLTVT.

There are many counts of this clonotype. The chain uses TRBV11-2 and TRBJ2-7; no reliable D call. Germline lookup yields CDR1 SGHAT and CDR2 FQNNGV. The CDR3 runs 12 residues. V dropped 3 bases and J dropped 5 bases, with 8 bases sitting between them. In DNA form, the CDR3 reads TGTGCCAGCAGCTTTGGGTACGACGAGCAGTACTTC. Its protein product is CASSFGYDEQYF.

The chain is built from TRBV4-3 and TRBJ1-2; TRBD1 matches 7 bases. V was pared by 3 bases and J by 4 bases, with 11 bases of the junction left unmatched. The CDR3 spans 16 residues. Germline CDR1 and CDR2: LGHNA and YSLEER. As DNA, the CDR3 is TGCGCCAGCAGCCAGACCTTTGAAACAGGGGCCTATGGCTACACCTTC. Translated: CASSQTFETGAYGYTF.

This clonotype was seen a handful of times. The conserved phenylalanine or tryptophan is not found at the CDR3 terminus, so this likely reflects a read error. CDR3 DNA: TGCAGCGTACTAAGCGGGACCAGCTCCTACGAGCAGTACCTC. It yields the protein CSVLSGTSSYEQYL. The chain uses TRBV20-1 and TRBJ2-7; 7 bases are shared with TRBD2. This CDR3 spans 14 amino acids. CDR1 is DFQATT, CDR2 SNEGSKA, per germline (reference sequence).

The sample holds many counts of this clonotype. The gene calls are TRBV7-9 and TRBJ1-5, with TRBD1 identical over 7 bases. The trim removed 1 base at V and 4 bases at J, leaving 10 bases unmatched. Germline V CDR1 and CDR2: SEHNR, FQNEAQ (reference sequence). The CDR3 runs to 17 residues. CDR3 sequence reads: CASSLDGLGQRNQPQHF. The CDR3 DNA reads TGTGCCAGCAGCTTAGACGGATTGGGACAGCGAAATCAGCCCCAGCATTTT.

This clonotype was found many times. This chain connects TRBV28 to TRBJ2-7; D is uncertain. CDR1 is MDHEN, CDR2 SYDVKM, per germline. CDR3 size: 17 residues. The ends were cut back, 6 bases at V and 3 bases at J, with 24 bases in the middle. CDR3 in amino acids: CASSSSGWVGRIYEQYF. CDR3 DNA: TGTGCCAGCAGCTCTTCCGGATGGGTAGGGCGGATCTACGAGCAGTACTTC. Full variable domain (remainder filled in from reference TRBV28 and TRBJ2-7): DVKVTQSSRYLVKRTGEKVFLECVQDMDHENMFWYRQDPGLGLRLIYFSYDVKMKEKGDIPEGYSVSREKKERFSLILESASTNQTSMYLCASSSSGWVGRIYEQYFGPGTRLTVT.

At least ten counts were recorded for this clonotype. The V gene is TRBV24-1, the J gene TRBJ2-3; D unresolved. There are 13 residues in the CDR3. The germline gives CDR1 KGHDR, CDR2 SFDVKD. Trimming took 6 bases from V and 2 from J, leaving 8 bases between them. The CDR3 bases are TGTGCCACCAGTTTGACGGTCACAGATACGCAGTATTTT. This codes for CATSLTVTDTQYF.

This clonotype was observed at least ten times. This chain joins TRBV7-3 and TRBJ2-1, with a possible D match to TRBD2 (6 bases). The CDR3 is 14 amino acids. The germline V gene encodes CDR1 SGHTA and CDR2 FQGTGA. The V gene lost 5 bases and the J gene lost 4 bases, with 12 bases spanning the gap. The CDR3 here is CASSGTPGYNEQFF. CDR3 DNA: TGTGCCAGCAGCGGGACTCCGGGGTACAATGAGCAGTTCTTC.

V and J are TRBV10-3 and TRBJ2-7; 11 bases are shared with TRBD2. This CDR3 is 14 amino acids long. CDR1 and CDR2 (germline): ENHRY, SYGVKD. V gave up 6 bases and J gave up 6 bases; unmatched junction bases: 7. CDR3 region: CAISAGTSGGEQYF. The CDR3, as DNA: TGTGCCATCAGCGCCGGGACTAGCGGTGGCGAGCAGTACTTC.

This clonotype was seen more than once but under ten times. The rearrangement uses TRBV3-1 and TRBJ2-2, with D tentatively TRBD1 (6 bases). This CDR3 region has 19 residues. V lost 4 bases, J lost 5 bases, and 26 bases lay in between. CDR1 and CDR2 from the germline V gene are LGHDT and YNNKEL (reference sequence). The CDR3 DNA sequence: TGTGCCAGCAGCCGAACTGTTCCTTCGGGACACTTATTTACCGGGGAGCTGTTTTTT. Amino acids: CASSRTVPSGHLFTGELFF.

This clonotype occurred a few times. The genes are TRBV5-5 and TRBJ1-2; D may be TRBD1 (5 bases). V was clipped by 6 bases and J by 4 bases, with 22 bases between them. Germline CDR1 is SGHKS and CDR2 is YYEKEE (reference sequence). The CDR3 is 16 residues long. CDR3 sequence: CASTLEPSGTIYGYTF. CDR3 DNA: TGTGCCAGCACCCTTGAACCGTCGGGGACCATCTATGGCTACACCTTC.